Listed below are T cell receptor beta chains from one sample, sequenced in a study of OX40 agonist ivuxolimab in advanced cancers. TCRdb's table, derived via immunoSEQ multiplex PCR, lists solely in-frame clones and lacks some. The repertoire holds about 94,000 clones, with roughly 84% as singletons. The sample in question was CD4+ or CD8+ T cells sorted from blood, obtained in a trial of the OX40 agonist ivuxolimab. The receptor source for this set is an adult with an advanced solid tumor such as melanoma, head and neck, liver or kidney cancer. Both conserved end residues are part of each CDR3. D genes are given only for firm matches. Not all rows give a size; the values are once, few, many and, for expanded clones, a class.

-,TRBV4-3,TRBJ1-1,-,CASSLAPGNTEAFF,TGCGCCAGCAGCCTCGCCCCAGGGAACACTGAAGCTTTCTTT
-,TRBV2,TRBJ1-1,-,CASRPTANTEAFF,TGTGCCAGCAGGCCAACAGCGAACACTGAAGCTTTCTTT
-,TRBV9,TRBJ1-1,-,CASSVATDGLGRDSRYTEAFF,TGTGCCAGCAGCGTAGCGACCGACGGGTTGGGCAGGGACTCTAGATACACTGAAGCTTTCTTT
TRBD2,TRBV5-4,TRBJ2-2,-,CASSLAVRGGVTGELFF,TGTGCCAGCAGCTTGGCCGTGCGGGGGGGCGTTACCGGGGAGCTGTTTTTT
-,TRBV19,TRBJ2-4,-,CASTPDGGAPAKNIQYF,TGTGCCAGTACCCCGGATGGGGGGGCGCCCGCCAAAAACATTCAGTACTTC
-,TRBV7-8,TRBJ1-5,-,CASSRKQGRGQPQHF,TGTGCCAGCAGCCGGAAACAGGGAAGGGGACAGCCCCAGCATTTT
-,TRBV5-1,TRBJ2-7,-,CATSTRPSYEQYF,TGCGCCACTAGTACCAGACCCTCCTACGAGCAGTACTTC
-,TRBV21-1,TRBJ2-3,-,CASSKSLRTDTQYF,TGTGCCAGCAGCAAATCTCTTCGGACAGATACGCAGTATTTT
-,TRBV21-1,TRBJ1-1,-,CASSKNGKGRIMNTEAFF,TGTGCCAGCAGCAAAAATGGGAAGGGAAGGATAATGAACACTGAAGCTTTCTTT
-,TRBV5-5,TRBJ2-7,few,CASSLGGFYEQYF,TGTGCCAGCAGCTTAGGGGGTTTCTACGAGCAGTACTTC
TRBD2,TRBV5-4,TRBJ2-3,-,CASSPGGSGGPGDTQYF,TGTGCCAGCAGCCCAGGTGGGAGCGGGGGCCCGGGGGATACGCAGTATTTT
-,TRBV7-2,TRBJ1-2,-,CASSLGQGRNTYGYTF,TGTGCCAGCAGCTTAGGTCAGGGCAGGAATACTTATGGCTACACCTTC
TRBD2,TRBV6-4,TRBJ2-3,-,CASSDIGGGTQYF,TGTGCCAGCAGTGACATCGGGGGGGGTACGCAGTATTTT
-,TRBV7-3,TRBJ2-1,-,CASSPPSSGGHNEQFF,TGTGCCAGCAGCCCCCCCTCCAGCGGCGGCCACAATGAGCAGTTCTTC
-,TRBV7-2,TRBJ1-2,-,CASSPAGGVNYGYTF,TGTGCCAGCAGCCCAGCGGGGGGTGTGAACTATGGCTACACCTTC
TRBD2,TRBV11-1,TRBJ2-3,-,CASTPHILAGSTDTQYF,TGTGCCAGCACTCCTCACATACTAGCGGGAAGCACAGATACGCAGTATTTT
-,TRBV2,TRBJ2-2,few,CASTLDENFNTGELFF,TGTGCCAGCACTCTCGACGAAAACTTTAACACCGGGGAGCTGTTTTTT
TRBD2,TRBV25-1,TRBJ2-5,-,CASSESLAGGGTQYF,TGTGCCAGCAGTGAATCCCTAGCGGGGGGAGGGACCCAGTACTTC
-,TRBV18,TRBJ1-4,-,CASSPQDYNEKLFF,TGTGCCAGCTCACCACAGGACTATAATGAAAAACTGTTTTTT
-,TRBV6-5,TRBJ1-1,-,CASRLTWGNTEAFF,TGTGCCAGCAGATTAACCTGGGGGAACACTGAAGCTTTCTTT
-,TRBV7-6,TRBJ2-5,-,CASSLGVVTAPYF,TGTGCCAGCAGCTTAGGGGTAGTCACAGCCCCTTACTTC
TRBD2,TRBV6-4,TRBJ2-3,-,CASSRSGEADTQYF,TGTGCCAGCAGTCGTAGCGGGGAGGCAGATACGCAGTATTTT
-,TRBV7-9,TRBJ1-4,-,CASRRTPTNEKLFF,TGTGCCAGCAGACGGACACCAACTAATGAAAAACTGTTTTTT
-,TRBV10-2,TRBJ2-3,-,CASSVLRASTDTQYF,TGCGCCAGCAGCGTTTTAAGGGCTAGCACAGATACGCAGTATTTT
TRBD1,TRBV10-3,TRBJ1-5,few,CAISEGTAYQPQHF,TGTGCCATCAGTGAAGGGACAGCCTATCAGCCCCAGCATTTT
-,TRBV29-1,TRBJ2-5,-,CSVDYRAQTQYF,TGCAGCGTTGACTACAGGGCCCAGACCCAGTACTTC
TRBD1,TRBV7-9,TRBJ1-4,-,CASSSSWTGSNEKLFF,TGTGCCAGCAGCTCGTCGTGGACAGGATCTAATGAAAAACTGTTTTTT